Given below is one TCR beta chain in context. These data belong to a study of control samples from healthy donors and cancer patients. TCRdb's table, derived via immunoSEQ multiplex PCR, lists solely in-frame clones and lacks some. Here the sample spans around 140,000 clones, approximately 94% being singletons. The germline gives CDR1 WNHNN, CDR2 SYGVQD (reference sequence). The CDR3 extends over 15 amino acids. After removal of 6 bases from V and 4 bases from J, the junction contained 8 bases not matched to a gene. The clonotype comes from a man aged 40-49 years in good health. Source material: blood. The rearrangement joins TRBV10-1 to TRBJ2-3; 9 bases match TRBD2. The CDR3, as DNA: TGCGCCAGCAGCAAGGCTAGCGGGAACGCAGATACGCAGTATTTT. Its translation: CASSKASGNADTQYF.